The 29 T cell receptor beta chains reported below all come from one sample, sequenced in a study of CD8 T cells in ankylosing spondylitis. TCRdb reanalysed the 5' RACE reads using MiXCR and keeps one entry per CDR3 protein. The table lists 250,000 or so distinct CDR3 sequences, about 11% of them singletons, with 2.6% in the top ten. Sequencing was performed on blood, either unsorted or a sorted T cell fraction (not recorded which). These receptors all come from a male donor with ankylosing spondylitis or in good health (not recorded which).

The table lists this clonotype with many counts. The rearrangement joins TRBV10-3 to TRBJ2-7; 8 bases fit TRBD2. From germline, CDR1 is ENHRY and CDR2 SYGVKD. The CDR3 length is 13 residues. J gave up 1 base and V 4 bases, and 0 bases lay outside the gene matches. Here the CDR3 DNA reads TGTGCCATCAGTGCGGGGGGGTCCTACGAGCAGTACTTC. Translation: CAISAGGSYEQYF.

The genes are TRBV12-3 or TRBV12-4 and TRBJ2-7; no firm D call. CDR3 length: 11 residues. Trimming took 2 bases from V and 6 from J, leaving 5 bases between them. The chain's CDR3 is CASSLSAEQYF. The CDR3 DNA is TGTGCCAGCAGTTTATCGGCCGAGCAGTACTTC.

This clonotype has a count of ten or more. The rearrangement joins TRBV20-1 to TRBJ2-3, with 10 positions matching TRBD2. The CDR3 totals 18 residues. Germline V gene lookup returns CDR1 DFQATT and CDR2 SNEGSKA (reference sequence). Trimming took 3 bases from V and 0 from J; bases not matched to a gene: 12. As DNA, the CDR3 is TGCAGTGCTAGGGCCCTAGCGGGAGAGGCTCCTAGCACAGATACGCAGTATTTT. Amino acid sequence: CSARALAGEAPSTDTQYF.

At least ten counts were recorded for this clonotype. This chain uses TRBV6-5 with TRBJ2-7, with TRBD1 as a possible D gene (5 bases). V shed 2 bases and J shed 0 bases, with 11 bases lying between them. The CDR3 extends over 15 amino acids. Per germline, CDR1 MNHEY and CDR2 SVGAGI. CDR3: CASSYEGVRSYEQYF. Here the CDR3 DNA reads TGTGCCAGCAGTTACGAAGGGGTCCGCTCCTACGAGCAGTACTTC.

The table lists this clonotype with many counts. The V gene is TRBV7-2, the J gene TRBJ1-5; 9 bases fit TRBD1. There are 15 residues in the CDR3. Trimming removed 6 bases from V and 2 bases from J; junction bases left unmatched: 5. Germline CDR1 reads SGHTA; CDR2 reads FQGNSA. The CDR3 nucleotides read TGTGCCAGCAGATCATGGACAGGGGGCAATCAGCCCCAGCATTTT. As protein: CASRSWTGGNQPQHF.

This clonotype was observed at least ten times. The V and J genes are TRBV7-9 and TRBJ1-1; D ambiguous. The ends were cut back, 6 bases at V and 3 bases at J, with 11 bases in the middle. Germline assignment: CDR1 SEHNR and CDR2 FQNEAQ (reference sequence). The CDR3 loop spans 13 amino acids. The CDR3 DNA reads TGTGCCAGCAGTTACAGCCACGACACTGAAGCTTTCTTT. It yields the protein CASSYSHDTEAFF.

Many counts were recorded for this clonotype. The chain couples TRBV20-1 to TRBJ2-1; 10 positions agree with TRBD2. Trimming removed 4 bases from V and 7 bases from J; junction bases left unmatched: 7. Germline-derived CDR1 and CDR2 are DFQATT and SNEGSKA (reference sequence). The CDR3 runs to 14 residues. The CDR3 region has the DNA TGCAGTGCTAAAGCGACTAGCGGGTTGAATGAGCAGTTCTTC. This sequence encodes CSAKATSGLNEQFF.

This clonotype was counted many times. The rearrangement links TRBV10-3 to TRBJ1-4; 7 bases line up with TRBD1. This CDR3 has 16 residues. Germline lookup yields CDR1 ENHRY and CDR2 SYGVKD. The V gene end was trimmed by 4 bases and the J gene end by 2 bases; junction bases not matched to a gene: 7. The CDR3 sequence: CAISGLPGQTNEKLFF. The CDR3 DNA sequence: TGTGCCATCAGTGGTCTTCCGGGACAGACTAATGAAAAACTGTTTTTT.

This clonotype was counted at least ten times. The CDR3 is CASSREWSTDTQYF. In DNA form, the CDR3 reads TGTGCCAGCAGCCGGGAGTGGAGCACAGATACGCAGTATTTT. The chain is built from TRBV7-2 and TRBJ2-3; D is possibly TRBD2 (6 bases). CDR3 length: 14 amino acids. CDR1 SGHTA and CDR2 FQGNSA come from the germline V gene. Deletions cut 5 bases from V and 0 bases from J, with 9 bases between.

The V call is TRBV4-1, the J call TRBJ2-3; weak D call: TRBD2 (5 bases). V lost 0 bases to trimming and J lost 2 bases, with 15 bases between them. This CDR3 is 17 amino acids long. Germline lookup yields CDR1 MGHRA and CDR2 YSYEKL. The CDR3 sequence is CASSQEGAGRSTDTQYF. In DNA, the CDR3 is TGCGCCAGCAGCCAAGAAGGTGCGGGTCGATCCACAGATACGCAGTATTTT.

This clonotype has just a few counts. The chain carries TRBV20-1 and TRBJ1-6, with D uncertain. The V end lost 1 base, the J end lost 13 bases, and 20 bases lay between the germline ends. From germline, CDR1 is DFQATT and CDR2 SNEGSKA (reference sequence). This CDR3 has 15 amino acids. The CDR3 coding sequence is TGCAGTGCTAGAGGTCTGGGTCCCTCCTCGCTGCCCCTCCACTTT. Translation: CSARGLGPSSLPLHF.

This clonotype was counted many times. The gene calls are TRBV4-1 and TRBJ2-7, with D possibly called TRBD1 or TRBD2 (5 bases each). Trimming took off 1 base at V and 9 bases at J, with 16 bases between the two ends. The CDR3 runs 14 residues. Looked up from germline, CDR1 is MGHRA and CDR2 is YSYEKL. CDR3 sequence (DNA): TGCGCCAGCAGCCAAGTTGGGGACCCTTCGGGGCAGTACTTC. Protein: CASSQVGDPSGQYF.

The table lists this clonotype with a few counts. V is TRBV30 and J is TRBJ1-1; D unresolved. Looked up from germline, CDR1 is GTSNPN and CDR2 is SVGIG (reference sequence). The CDR3 covers 13 residues. V was trimmed by 4 bases and J by 0 bases, leaving 9 bases between them. CDR3 nucleotide sequence: TGTGCCTGGACCCAGGAGGTGAACACTGAAGCTTTCTTT. It codes for CAWTQEVNTEAFF.

This clonotype was counted ten times or more. CDR3 region: CSARDYSSGNEQFF. CDR3 coding DNA: TGCAGTGCTAGAGATTATTCGTCGGGGAACGAGCAGTTCTTC. The chain couples TRBV20-1 to TRBJ2-1; D possibly corresponds to TRBD2 (5 bases). CDR1 and CDR2 (germline): DFQATT, SNEGSKA (reference sequence). V shed 0 bases and J shed 10 bases, with 16 bases lying between them. CDR3 length equals 14 residues.

The rearrangement links TRBV9 to TRBJ2-1; D is uncertain. Trimming took 4 bases from V and 0 from J, leaving 11 bases between them. The CDR3 sequence is 15 residues long. Germline-derived CDR1 and CDR2 are SGDLS and YYNGEE. CDR3 bases: TGTGCCAGCAGCAGGTCAAGGTCCTCCTACAATGAGCAGTTCTTC. Translating gives CASSRSRSSYNEQFF. The variable domain in full, completed from reference TRBV9 and TRBJ2-1, reads DSGVTQTPKHLITATGQRVTLRCSPRSGDLSVYWYQQSLDQGLQFLIQYYNGEERAKGNILERFSAQQFPDLHSELNLSSLELGDSALYFCASSRSRSSYNEQFFGPGTRLTVL.

The rearrangement joins TRBV20-1 to TRBJ2-5; 12 bases map to TRBD2. CDR1 and CDR2 from the germline V gene are DFQATT and SNEGSKA (reference sequence). The CDR3 is 15 amino acids. The V and J ends lost 1 base and 5 bases, in that order; junction bases with no gene match: 5. CDR3 sequence (DNA): TGCAGTGCTAGAGGACTAGCGGGAGTGTCGGAGACCCAGTACTTC. It encodes CSARGLAGVSETQYF.

The rearrangement uses TRBV4-1 and TRBJ2-2, with D unclear. The germline V gene encodes CDR1 MGHRA and CDR2 YSYEKL. The V end lost 5 bases, the J end lost 4 bases, and 5 bases lay between the germline ends. The CDR3 spans 12 residues. The CDR3 is CASSGPTGELFF. The CDR3 DNA sequence: TGCGCCAGCAGCGGCCCCACCGGGGAGCTGTTTTTT.

This clonotype was recorded at least ten times. This chain uses TRBV20-1 with TRBJ2-1, with D maybe TRBD1 (5 bases). V gave up 6 bases and J gave up 10 bases, with 13 bases separating them. The CDR3 runs to 11 residues. Germline lookup yields CDR1 DFQATT and CDR2 SNEGSKA (reference sequence). CDR3 DNA: TGCAGTGCGGGGCTCTGGGCCGAGCAGTTCTTC. It is translated as CSAGLWAEQFF.

This clonotype has at least ten counts. The chain employs TRBV4-2 and TRBJ2-5; D perhaps matches TRBD2 (5 bases). CDR1 and CDR2 (germline): LGHNA, YNFKEQ. Trimming removed 3 bases at V and 1 base at J, with 12 bases between. CDR3 length equals 15 residues. The CDR3 region is CASSQGFGLQETQYF. Written as DNA, the CDR3 is TGTGCCAGCAGCCAGGGTTTTGGACTCCAAGAGACCCAGTACTTC.

This chain uses TRBV12-3 or TRBV12-4 with TRBJ1-4; D gene uncertain. The CDR3 covers 14 residues. Trimming removed 7 bases from V and 5 bases from J, with 14 bases in between. CDR3 amino acids: CASTLRTQNEKLFF. The CDR3 DNA is TGTGCCAGCACCCTTCGAACGCAGAATGAAAAACTGTTTTTT.

This clonotype has ten or more counts. This chain connects TRBV20-1 to TRBJ2-1; D is unresolved. The CDR3 sequence is 15 residues long. Germline lookup yields CDR1 DFQATT and CDR2 SNEGSKA (reference sequence). As DNA, the CDR3 is TGCAGCTCCCACCCCGCGGAGATGTCCTACAATGAGCAGTTCTTC. It specifies CSSHPAEMSYNEQFF.

This clonotype was seen at least ten times. The chain uses TRBV27 and TRBJ2-3, with a weak D call TRBD2 (6 bases). CDR1 is MNHEY, CDR2 SMNVEV, per germline (reference sequence). The CDR3 covers 14 residues. V was clipped by 6 bases and J by 2 bases, with 12 bases between them. The CDR3 coding sequence is TGTGCCAGCAGCCCTCGGGGGATCACAGATACGCAGTATTTT. Translated: CASSPRGITDTQYF.

Ten or more counts support this clonotype. The chain is built from TRBV29-1 and TRBJ1-4; no clear D gene. This CDR3 has 14 residues. Germline lookup yields CDR1 SQVTM and CDR2 ANQGSEA. The CDR3 is CSATFTVKNEKLFF. CDR3 nucleotides: TGCAGTGCTACTTTTACAGTGAAAAATGAAAAACTGTTTTTT.

This clonotype was picked up many times. This rearrangement joins TRBV5-1 to TRBJ2-7; either TRBD1 or TRBD2 may fit D (5 bases each). CDR3 length: 14 amino acids. Germline CDR1 is SGHRS and CDR2 is YFSETQ. Trimming took 4 bases from V and 3 from J, leaving 14 bases between them. In DNA, the CDR3 is TGCGCCAGCAGCCCCCGGGACCCTCTCTACGAGCAGTACTTC. Its translation: CASSPRDPLYEQYF.

This clonotype was seen a few times. This clone may be a read error of a much larger clone one base away. This chain connects TRBV5-1 to TRBJ2-1; 14 bases line up with TRBD2. The germline V gene has CDR1 SGHRS and CDR2 YFSETQ. This CDR3 has 15 residues. The CDR3 loop is CPSSVGTSGGYEQFF. The CDR3 nucleotides are TGCCCCAGCAGCGTAGGGACTAGCGGGGGTTATGAGCAGTTCTTC.

This clonotype was observed at least ten times. V gene TRBV5-1 combines with J gene TRBJ1-6; TRBD1 matches at 8 bases. Germline CDR1 reads SGHRS; CDR2 reads YFSETQ. The CDR3 loop spans 13 amino acids. With V trimmed by 6 bases and J by 12 bases, 8 bases remained unmatched. The CDR3 nucleotides are TGCGCCAGCACCCGGACAGGGAATGGACCCCTCCACTTT. This encodes CASTRTGNGPLHF.

This clonotype was found many times. The V gene is TRBV4-2, the J gene TRBJ2-5; 14 nucleotides agree with TRBD2. The CDR3 is made up of 19 amino acids. Per germline, CDR1 LGHNA and CDR2 YNFKEQ. J lost 2 bases, V lost 3 bases, and 11 bases had no gene match. This CDR3 is CASSQMPGLAGEGQETQYF. CDR3 nucleotides: TGTGCCAGCAGCCAGATGCCGGGACTAGCGGGAGAGGGGCAAGAGACCCAGTACTTC.

This clonotype appeared many times. The chain carries TRBV20-1 and TRBJ1-1, with TRBD1 matching over 7 bases. The CDR3 is made up of 13 amino acids. The germline CDR1 and CDR2 sequences are DFQATT and SNEGSKA (reference sequence). The trim removed 5 bases at V and 5 bases at J, leaving 8 bases unmatched. DNA for the CDR3: TGCAGTGCTCCCGACAGGGCTGGGACTGAAGCTTTCTTT. Translated, it gives CSAPDRAGTEAFF.

The table lists this clonotype with a count of one. It may be a read error: a sequence one base away is much more abundant. The rearrangement uses TRBV11-2 and TRBJ2-3, with D unresolved. Per germline, CDR1 SGHAT and CDR2 FQNNGV. The CDR3 is 15 residues long. Trimming took off 4 bases at V and 4 bases at J, with 15 bases between the two ends. CDR3 sequence reads: CASSSVLALPDTQYF. The DNA for the CDR3 is TGTGCCAGCAGCTCGGTACTCGCCCTCCCAGATACGCAGTATTTT.